These T cell receptor beta chains were read from a single sample in a study of blood T cells in healthy people across ages. TCRdb recomputed calls from the 5' RACE reads with MiXCR, one row per CDR3 protein. The sample includes 700,000 to 950,000 distinct CDR3 sequences, 58% of them seen just once. The sample comprised blood. The origin of the receptors is a man between 25 and 39 years old in good health. CDR3s include the opening cysteine and the closing phenylalanine or tryptophan. Fields, in order: D gene, clone size, J gene, V gene, CDR3 length, CDR3 DNA, CDR3 protein. A D gene is named only where the DNA matches it firmly. For some rows the clone size is stated as once, few or many, or as a class when expanded; others skip it.

d_gene: .; abundance: .; j_gene: TRBJ1-1; v_gene: TRBV30; len: 14; CDR3nt: TGTGCCTCCCGGCCCGGGGACCGGAACACTGAAGCTTTCTTT; CDR3aa: CASRPGDRNTEAFF
d_gene: .; abundance: .; j_gene: TRBJ1-5; v_gene: TRBV7-9; len: 13; CDR3nt: TGTGCCAGCAGCTTAGAATCGGATCAGCCCCAGCATTTT; CDR3aa: CASSLESDQPQHF
d_gene: .; abundance: few; j_gene: TRBJ2-1; v_gene: TRBV15; len: 11; CDR3nt: TGTGCCACCAGCACCTTCCGGGAGCAGTTCTTC; CDR3aa: CATSTFREQFF
d_gene: TRBD2; abundance: .; j_gene: TRBJ2-1; v_gene: TRBV5-1; len: 15; CDR3nt: TGCGCCAGCAGCTTGCGGAGCGGGAGGTACAATGAGCAGTTCTTC; CDR3aa: CASSLRSGRYNEQFF
d_gene: .; abundance: .; j_gene: TRBJ2-1; v_gene: TRBV29-1; len: 15; CDR3nt: TGCAGCGTTGATTTGGGGTATGCGGCAACCAATGAGCAGTTCTTC; CDR3aa: CSVDLGYAATNEQFF
d_gene: .; abundance: .; j_gene: TRBJ1-2; v_gene: TRBV7-6; len: 14; CDR3nt: TGTGCCAGCAGCCCCAAAGACACCTACTATGGCTACACCTTC; CDR3aa: CASSPKDTYYGYTF
d_gene: .; abundance: .; j_gene: TRBJ2-5; v_gene: TRBV6-2/TRBV6-3; len: 12; CDR3nt: TGTGCCAGCAGCTCCCCCCTAGTTACCCAGTACTTC; CDR3aa: CASSSPLVTQYF
d_gene: .; abundance: few; j_gene: TRBJ2-7; v_gene: TRBV20-1; len: 13; CDR3nt: TGCAGTGCTAGACGGGGCGGGGCCTACGAGCAGTACTTC; CDR3aa: CSARRGGAYEQYF
d_gene: .; abundance: .; j_gene: TRBJ2-5; v_gene: TRBV24-1; len: 15; CDR3nt: TGTGCCACCAGTGACGCAGGCGGCCCACAAGAGACCCAGTACTTC; CDR3aa: CATSDAGGPQETQYF
d_gene: .; abundance: few; j_gene: TRBJ2-1; v_gene: TRBV20-1; len: 16; CDR3nt: TGCAGTGCTAACCCCCACAATCGGGGTGTTTACAATGAGCAGTTCTTC; CDR3aa: CSANPHNRGVYNEQFF
d_gene: TRBD2; abundance: .; j_gene: TRBJ2-1; v_gene: TRBV4-1; len: 17; CDR3nt: TGCGCCAGCAGCCCTAGCGGGTTACCGAGCTCCTACAATGAGCAGTTCTTC; CDR3aa: CASSPSGLPSSYNEQFF
d_gene: .; abundance: once; j_gene: TRBJ1-1; v_gene: TRBV7-2; len: 11; CDR3nt: TGTGCCAGCAGCTTAAGGGAATGGGCTTTCTTT; CDR3aa: CASSLREWAFF
d_gene: .; abundance: few; j_gene: TRBJ2-3; v_gene: TRBV5-1; len: 14; CDR3nt: TGCGCCAGCAGCTTGGATCCCCGCACAGATACGCAGTATTTT; CDR3aa: CASSLDPRTDTQYF
d_gene: TRBD1; abundance: .; j_gene: TRBJ2-4; v_gene: TRBV7-9; len: 14; CDR3nt: TGTGCCAGCAGCTCCCCGACAGGGGTAGACATTCAGTACTTC; CDR3aa: CASSSPTGVDIQYF
d_gene: .; abundance: .; j_gene: TRBJ1-1; v_gene: TRBV9; len: 14; CDR3nt: TGTGCCAGCAGCGTATCCGGGATCAACACTGAAGCTTTCTTT; CDR3aa: CASSVSGINTEAFF
d_gene: TRBD2; abundance: .; j_gene: TRBJ2-7; v_gene: TRBV7-6; len: 16; CDR3nt: TGTGCCAGCAGCTTAATAGCGGGCCACACTACCTACGAGCAGTACTTC; CDR3aa: CASSLIAGHTTYEQYF
d_gene: TRBD2; abundance: .; j_gene: TRBJ2-5; v_gene: TRBV5-1; len: 16; CDR3nt: TGCGCCAGCAGTTTGTCGGGGGGAGCGGTCAAAGAGACCCAGTACTTC; CDR3aa: CASSLSGGAVKETQYF
d_gene: .; abundance: few; j_gene: TRBJ2-5; v_gene: TRBV25-1; len: 15; CDR3nt: TGTGCCAGCAGTGGAGACTTTAGCATAGGGGAGACCCAGTACTTC; CDR3aa: CASSGDFSIGETQYF
d_gene: TRBD2; abundance: .; j_gene: TRBJ2-3; v_gene: TRBV29-1; len: 12; CDR3nt: TGCAGTGGATACCTGGGAGGGCGTACGCAGTATTTT; CDR3aa: CSGYLGGRTQYF
d_gene: .; abundance: .; j_gene: TRBJ2-3; v_gene: TRBV7-2; len: 15; CDR3nt: TGTGCCAGCAGCCGCGGCCTCGGGGCCACAGATACGCAGTATTTT; CDR3aa: CASSRGLGATDTQYF
d_gene: .; abundance: .; j_gene: TRBJ2-1; v_gene: TRBV28; len: 15; CDR3nt: TGTGCCAGCAGGATAGAACGCAGCTCCTACAATGAGCAGTTCTTC; CDR3aa: CASRIERSSYNEQFF
d_gene: .; abundance: few; j_gene: TRBJ1-2; v_gene: TRBV20-1; len: 13; CDR3nt: TGCAGTGCTAGTACGTCATCGTCCTATGGCTACACCTTC; CDR3aa: CSASTSSSYGYTF
d_gene: .; abundance: .; j_gene: TRBJ1-1; v_gene: TRBV7-9; len: 17; CDR3nt: TGTGCCAGCAGCTTAGGGATTGCCCTTGGCAGTAACACTGAAGCTTTCTTT; CDR3aa: CASSLGIALGSNTEAFF
d_gene: TRBD1; abundance: .; j_gene: TRBJ2-7; v_gene: TRBV11-1; len: 19; CDR3nt: TGTGCCAGCAGCTCTATGGACATAGCATCCGGGACAGGGGGCTACGAGCAGTACTTC; CDR3aa: CASSSMDIASGTGGYEQYF
d_gene: .; abundance: few; j_gene: TRBJ2-4; v_gene: TRBV7-2; len: 13; CDR3nt: TGTGCCAGCAGCAAAGAGGGGGGAAACATTCAGTACTTC; CDR3aa: CASSKEGGNIQYF
d_gene: .; abundance: few; j_gene: TRBJ1-2; v_gene: TRBV20-1; len: 12; CDR3nt: TGCAGTGCTAGCTCGGCAGGGAGTGGCTACACCTTC; CDR3aa: CSASSAGSGYTF
d_gene: .; abundance: many; j_gene: TRBJ2-1; v_gene: TRBV9; len: 12; CDR3nt: TGTGCCAGCAGCCCCCAGGGTAATGAGCAGTTCTTC; CDR3aa: CASSPQGNEQFF
d_gene: .; abundance: few; j_gene: TRBJ2-7; v_gene: TRBV10-3; len: 15; CDR3nt: TGTGCCATCAGTTCTCACCGGGACATAGTCTACGAGCAGTACTTC; CDR3aa: CAISSHRDIVYEQYF
d_gene: TRBD2; abundance: .; j_gene: TRBJ2-1; v_gene: TRBV20-1; len: 17; CDR3nt: TGCAGTGCTATACTAATAGCGGGAGGGAGCTCCTACAATGAGCAGTTCTTC; CDR3aa: CSAILIAGGSSYNEQFF
d_gene: .; abundance: .; j_gene: TRBJ2-7; v_gene: TRBV3-1; len: 15; CDR3nt: TGTGCCAGCAGCCGAAACACGGGCCCTTCCTACGAGCAGTACTTC; CDR3aa: CASSRNTGPSYEQYF
d_gene: .; abundance: .; j_gene: TRBJ2-7; v_gene: TRBV4-2; len: 14; CDR3nt: TGTGCCAGCAGCCAAGCCCAGGGGACCTCCGAGCAGTACTTC; CDR3aa: CASSQAQGTSEQYF
d_gene: .; abundance: .; j_gene: TRBJ2-7; v_gene: TRBV10-3; len: 14; CDR3nt: TGTGCCATCAGTGAGTCGATTCGGACTCACGAGCAGTACTTC; CDR3aa: CAISESIRTHEQYF
d_gene: .; abundance: .; j_gene: TRBJ1-2; v_gene: TRBV7-2; len: 12; CDR3nt: TGTGCCAGCAGCCCGAGGTCAAATGGCTACACCTTC; CDR3aa: CASSPRSNGYTF
d_gene: TRBD1; abundance: .; j_gene: TRBJ2-1; v_gene: TRBV20-1; len: 12; CDR3nt: TGCAGGGTACCCGGGACAGGGAATGAGCAGTTCTTC; CDR3aa: CRVPGTGNEQFF
d_gene: .; abundance: .; j_gene: TRBJ1-5; v_gene: TRBV20-1; len: 16; CDR3nt: TGCAGTGCTAGAGATGCAGGGGCCGATAGCAATCAGCCCCAGCATTTT; CDR3aa: CSARDAGADSNQPQHF
d_gene: .; abundance: .; j_gene: TRBJ1-1; v_gene: TRBV11-2; len: 14; CDR3nt: TGTGCCAGCAGCTTAGCGGGGGTTGCCACTGAAGCTTTCTTT; CDR3aa: CASSLAGVATEAFF
d_gene: .; abundance: .; j_gene: TRBJ2-3; v_gene: TRBV5-1; len: 14; CDR3nt: TGCGCCAGCAGCTTGGGGTTTACAACAGATACGCAGTATTTT; CDR3aa: CASSLGFTTDTQYF
d_gene: TRBD2; abundance: .; j_gene: TRBJ2-2; v_gene: TRBV11-2; len: 16; CDR3nt: TGTGCCAGCAGCCCTGGGACTAGCGGGGGGGCCGGGGAGCTGTTTTTT; CDR3aa: CASSPGTSGGAGELFF
d_gene: .; abundance: .; j_gene: TRBJ2-4; v_gene: TRBV4-3; len: 15; CDR3nt: TGCGCCAGCAGCCAAGATGCACAGACCAAAAACATTCAGTACTTC; CDR3aa: CASSQDAQTKNIQYF
d_gene: TRBD2; abundance: .; j_gene: TRBJ2-3; v_gene: TRBV7-6; len: 19; CDR3nt: TGTGCCAGCAGCTTAGAAACGGGTCGAGCGGGAGGGATCACAGATACGCAGTATTTT; CDR3aa: CASSLETGRAGGITDTQYF
d_gene: .; abundance: .; j_gene: TRBJ1-6; v_gene: TRBV7-8; len: 17; CDR3nt: TGTGCCAGCAGCAAGCGGACCGACAGAGGGGATAATTCACCCCTCCACTTT; CDR3aa: CASSKRTDRGDNSPLHF
d_gene: .; abundance: few; j_gene: TRBJ2-3; v_gene: TRBV4-2; len: 18; CDR3nt: TGTGCCAGCAGCCAAGATTTCCAGCGGGCCCGCGCCACAGATACGCAGTATTTT; CDR3aa: CASSQDFQRARATDTQYF
d_gene: .; abundance: few; j_gene: TRBJ2-3; v_gene: TRBV14; len: 14; CDR3nt: TGTGCCAGCAGCCGACACCAGGGTCCAGATACGCAGTATTTT; CDR3aa: CASSRHQGPDTQYF
d_gene: TRBD1; abundance: .; j_gene: TRBJ1-5; v_gene: TRBV20-1; len: 14; CDR3nt: TGCAGTGCTATCGAGACAGGGACGGGTCAGCCCCAGCATTTT; CDR3aa: CSAIETGTGQPQHF
d_gene: TRBD1; abundance: .; j_gene: TRBJ2-7; v_gene: TRBV6-6; len: 15; CDR3nt: TGTGCCAGCGGAGGATATGGACAGGCACCCTACGAGCAGTACTTC; CDR3aa: CASGGYGQAPYEQYF
d_gene: TRBD1; abundance: many; j_gene: TRBJ1-1; v_gene: TRBV15; len: 14; CDR3nt: TGTGCCACCAGCAGAGACAGGGGGCGGACTGAAGCTTTCTTT; CDR3aa: CATSRDRGRTEAFF
d_gene: .; abundance: .; j_gene: TRBJ2-7; v_gene: TRBV7-3; len: 16; CDR3nt: TGTGCCAGCAGCTTAGGGGCGACACGAAGCTCCTACGAGCAGTACTTC; CDR3aa: CASSLGATRSSYEQYF
d_gene: .; abundance: .; j_gene: TRBJ1-2; v_gene: TRBV20-1; len: 14; CDR3nt: TGCAGTGCTAGCTTGTCGGGGTTCTCGGATGGCTACACCTTC; CDR3aa: CSASLSGFSDGYTF
d_gene: TRBD2; abundance: .; j_gene: TRBJ2-3; v_gene: TRBV7-2; len: 16; CDR3nt: TGTGCCAGCAGCCAAAGCGGGACCCTTGCTCGCGGTACGCAGTATTTT; CDR3aa: CASSQSGTLARGTQYF
d_gene: .; abundance: .; j_gene: TRBJ1-6; v_gene: TRBV28; len: 16; CDR3nt: TGTGCCAGCAGCCCCTCCGGGCGGGGGGGAGGTTCACCCCTCCACTTT; CDR3aa: CASSPSGRGGGSPLHF
d_gene: .; abundance: .; j_gene: TRBJ2-3; v_gene: TRBV7-2; len: 13; CDR3nt: TGTGCCAGCTCGGGTCAAACGGGGGATACGCAGTATTTT; CDR3aa: CASSGQTGDTQYF
d_gene: .; abundance: .; j_gene: TRBJ1-2; v_gene: TRBV12-3/TRBV12-4; len: 12; CDR3nt: TGTACCAGCAGTTTGAGGGTCCATGGCTACACCTTC; CDR3aa: CTSSLRVHGYTF
d_gene: .; abundance: few; j_gene: TRBJ2-2; v_gene: TRBV29-1; len: 11; CDR3nt: TGCAGCGTCTGGTGGGGCGGGGAGCTGTTTTTT; CDR3aa: CSVWWGGELFF
d_gene: .; abundance: .; j_gene: TRBJ2-5; v_gene: TRBV12-3/TRBV12-4; len: 16; CDR3nt: TGTGCCAGCAAGTACCGCGGCGGAGTGGTAGGAGAGACCCAGTACTTC; CDR3aa: CASKYRGGVVGETQYF
d_gene: TRBD2; abundance: .; j_gene: TRBJ2-1; v_gene: TRBV12-3/TRBV12-4; len: 16; CDR3nt: TGTGCCAGCAGTTTTGACGGACTAGCGGGATACAATGAGCAGTTCTTC; CDR3aa: CASSFDGLAGYNEQFF
d_gene: TRBD1; abundance: few; j_gene: TRBJ1-2; v_gene: TRBV20-1; len: 14; CDR3nt: TGCAGTGCTTTAAAGACAGGGCTTAACTATGGCTACACCTTC; CDR3aa: CSALKTGLNYGYTF
d_gene: .; abundance: .; j_gene: TRBJ2-7; v_gene: TRBV25-1; len: 14; CDR3nt: TGTGCCAGCAGTGATCCTCCCCATCAATACGAGCAGTACTTC; CDR3aa: CASSDPPHQYEQYF
d_gene: .; abundance: few; j_gene: TRBJ2-3; v_gene: TRBV29-1; len: 13; CDR3nt: TGCAGCGTTGAAAGGCCAGGTACAGATACGCAGTATTTT; CDR3aa: CSVERPGTDTQYF